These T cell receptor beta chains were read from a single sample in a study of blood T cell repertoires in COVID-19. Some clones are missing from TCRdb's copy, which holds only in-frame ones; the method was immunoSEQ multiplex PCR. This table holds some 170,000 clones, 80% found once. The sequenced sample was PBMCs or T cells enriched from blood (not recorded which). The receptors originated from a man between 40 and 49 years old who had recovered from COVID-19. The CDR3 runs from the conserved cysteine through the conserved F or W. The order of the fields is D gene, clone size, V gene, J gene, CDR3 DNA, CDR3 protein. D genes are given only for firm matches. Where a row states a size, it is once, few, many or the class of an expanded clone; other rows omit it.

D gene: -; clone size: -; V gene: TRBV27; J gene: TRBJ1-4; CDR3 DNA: TGTGCCAGCAGTTACGATCGGCGGAATGAAAAACTGTTTTTT; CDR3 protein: CASSYDRRNEKLFF
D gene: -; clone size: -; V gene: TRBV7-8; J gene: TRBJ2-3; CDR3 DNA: TGTGCCAGCAGCCTGGGACACGCCACAGATACGCAGTATTTT; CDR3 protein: CASSLGHATDTQYF
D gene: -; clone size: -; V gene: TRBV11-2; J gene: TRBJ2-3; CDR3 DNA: TGTGCCAGCAGCTTCTTAGGCGGGGCAACAACAGATACGCAGTATTTT; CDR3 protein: CASSFLGGATTDTQYF
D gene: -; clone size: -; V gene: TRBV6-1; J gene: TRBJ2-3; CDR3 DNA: TGTGCCAGCAGTGAAGGTTCTGGCACAGATACGCAGTATTTT; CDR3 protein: CASSEGSGTDTQYF
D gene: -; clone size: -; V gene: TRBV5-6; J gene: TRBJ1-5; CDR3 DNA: TGTGCCAGCAGCGCCACCCCGGCGGGGAATCAGCCCCAGCATTTT; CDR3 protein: CASSATPAGNQPQHF
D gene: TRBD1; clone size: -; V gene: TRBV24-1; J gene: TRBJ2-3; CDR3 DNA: TGTGCCACCAGTGATTCGGGGACAGGGCTGCTGAATACGCAGTATTTT; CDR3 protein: CATSDSGTGLLNTQYF
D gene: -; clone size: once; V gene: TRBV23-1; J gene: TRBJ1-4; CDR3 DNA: TGCGCCAGCAGTCAATCGGGTTGGGAGTTCGCGGGAATTTTT; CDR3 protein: CASSQSGWEFAGIF
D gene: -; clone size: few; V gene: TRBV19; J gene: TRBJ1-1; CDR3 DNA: TGTGCCAGTAGTATCCCCTTACGGGCTGAAGCTTTCTTT; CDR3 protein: CASSIPLRAEAFF
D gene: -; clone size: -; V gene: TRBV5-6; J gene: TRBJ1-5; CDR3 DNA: TGTGCCAGCAGCCCAGGGGTCAATCAGCCCCAGCATTTT; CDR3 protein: CASSPGVNQPQHF
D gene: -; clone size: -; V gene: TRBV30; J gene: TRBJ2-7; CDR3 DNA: TGTGCCTGGAGATTGGACAGCTACGAGCAGTACTTC; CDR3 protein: CAWRLDSYEQYF
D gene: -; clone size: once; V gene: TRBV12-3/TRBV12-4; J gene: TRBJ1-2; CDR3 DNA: TGTGCCAGCAGTTCTACAGGGTGGGCCTTGATCACCTTC; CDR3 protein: CASSSTGWALITF